The clone carrying this TCR beta chain was observed a single time. Its antigen is unknown. Assay used: immunoSEQ multiplex PCR; TCRdb lists only in-frame clones, some missing. The data contain fewer than 130,000 clones, about 89% of them seen just once; the ten biggest clones take up approximately 16%. The sample comes from a study of identifying expanded T cells in peripheral blood. Study conclusions and caveats: Differentially abundant clones: about 1.1 between replicates, 15 to 17 at 2 to 3 weeks, 19 to 20 at four. Across healthy donors, higher total template counts meant significantly greater approximately two-week count variance.

No infections or other immune events were documented during collection. The sequenced sample was blood. The receptor was isolated from a person aged 18-69 years in good health.

CDR3 loop: CASSGTGDGYTF. The CDR3 DNA sequence: TGTGCCAGCAGCGGGACAGGGGATGGCTACACCTTC. The V call is TRBV7-2, the J call TRBJ1-2; 10 bases match TRBD1. The junction had 0 bases not matched to a gene; V was cut back by 5 bases and J by 6 bases. Looked up from germline, CDR1 is SGHTA and CDR2 is FQGNSA. The CDR3 sequence is 12 residues long.